This T cell receptor (beta chain) was found in a study of neurological immune-mediated disorders (dated by TCRdb to between 2018 and 2021). Broadly, across the study: Among the roughly 34 multiple sclerosis patients, relapsing-remitting MS accounted for about 31 and secondary progressive MS accounted for 3. Using UMI-based sequencing, the study compared peripheral blood TCR-beta repertoires from patients with HTLV-I-associated myelopathy (HAM/TSP), patients with multiple sclerosis, and healthy controls. The 100 to 110 TCR-beta libraries covered PBMC samples along with longitudinal samples, technical triplicates, and paired sorted CD4+ and CD8+ T-cell subsets. The cohort comprised approximately 67 subjects: about 14 HAM/TSP patients, some 34 multiple sclerosis patients and approximately 20 healthy controls.

CDR1 and CDR2, per the germline V gene, are SGDLS and YYNGEE. V loses 0 bases, J loses 2 bases, and the germline ends lie 7 bases apart. The cysteine opens and the phenylalanine closes a CDR3 of 14 amino acids. The read is trimmed to its CDR3 DNA, 42 bases read in frame from base 1. Unsorted PBMC libraries were generated from 2 million PBMCs stored in RNAlater at -80 °C until RNA extraction. Multiple sclerosis patients were enrolled in a US clinical protocol under which disease progression was evaluated by magnetic resonance imaging. Peripheral blood underwent Ficoll-Hypaque density gradient centrifugation to isolate PBMCs, which were then cryopreserved in liquid nitrogen. cDNA was synthesized by template-switch 5'RACE using a primer with a 10-nucleotide random unique molecular identifier that tagged each TCR transcript. Each sequencing run produced over 180 million TCR-beta sequences covering 15-18 subjects. The RNeasy kit was used to extract total RNA. TCR-beta VDJ regions were amplified with primers for the TCR constant region and the 5'RACE anchor, using the KAPA Real-time Library Amplification kit. Sample indexes and Illumina adaptors were added in a first PCR, after which library yield was increased in a second PCR. The roughly 650 bp TCR product was size-selected on a 2% E-gel SizeSelection system after Ampure bead purification. Before pooling, libraries had their quality checked on a Bioanalyzer, their concentration measured with Qubit, and their quantity determined with the Kapa Library Quantification kit. An Illumina HiSeq 2500 was used to sequence the libraries paired-end at 2 x 150 bp. To increase sequence diversity, roughly 24-32% phiX was spiked into each library pool. The original pipeline was this. Quality-filtered reads were processed with the UMI-based MiGEC pipeline, and over 85% of raw TCR sequences were removed by the MiGEC pipeline during error correction. VDJ genes were aligned to IMGT germline references, and clonotypes were defined by unique CDR3 amino acid sequence plus V-J genes. VDJtools evaluated clonal expansion, Shannon diversity and CDR3 relatedness (CalcPairwiseDistances, ClusterSamples); CLCbio workbench built phylogenetic trees. Using coefficient-of-variation modelling across technical triplicates, the study counted a clone as expanded if it had at least 8 unique UMIs. TCRdb reran the public reads through fastp at Q25 and MiXCR, keeping productive beta chains. Rows are unified per CDR3 protein, each entry keeping the most common DNA and genes. The V and J calls, along with clone size, are taken from TCRdb and not from the paper's own processing. The sample data list tens of thousands of distinct CDR3 sequences, and over 4% of these were observed just once. The top ten clones comprise 2.6% of the sample.

General conclusions and limits of the study: In a phylogenetic analysis, the repertoires of 18 out of 34 MS patients fell into a single cluster of related CDR3 sequences, pointing to a possible signature at the repertoire level. Across subjects, expanded clones never shared an identical CDR3 amino acid sequence, which suggests that the TCR-beta repertoires in every group were private. The highest TCR clonal expansion was observed in HAM/TSP patients, whereas the lowest was observed in MS patients, even when compared with healthy controls. No association of the MS cluster with clinical or MRI features was observed, and the need for larger cohorts was stated by the authors.

This clonotype appeared many times. Its antigen remains unidentified. No much larger clonotype is one base removed from it; base qualities were not supplied. The chain joins TRBV9 to TRBJ2-3; no D segment can be confidently identified. This clonotype was obtained from a man aged 45 to 65 with multiple sclerosis. Material: PBMCs. CDR3 sequence: CASSVASSTDTQYF. The bases are TGTGCCAGCAGCGTAGCGTCCTCCACAGATACGCAGTATTTT.